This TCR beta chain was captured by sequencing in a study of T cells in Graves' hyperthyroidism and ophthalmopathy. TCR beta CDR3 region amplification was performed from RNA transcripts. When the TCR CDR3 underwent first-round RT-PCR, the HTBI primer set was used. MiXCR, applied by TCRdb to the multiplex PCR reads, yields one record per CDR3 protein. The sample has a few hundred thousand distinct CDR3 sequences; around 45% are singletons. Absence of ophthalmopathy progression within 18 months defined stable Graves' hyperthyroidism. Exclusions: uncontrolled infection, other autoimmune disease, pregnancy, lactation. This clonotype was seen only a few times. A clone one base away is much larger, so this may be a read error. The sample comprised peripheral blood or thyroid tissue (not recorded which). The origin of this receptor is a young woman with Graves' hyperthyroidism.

CDR3 DNA sequence: TGCGCCATCGCGGGACCTAACACCGGGGAGCTGCTTTTT. Its translation: CAIAGPNTGELLF. The chain is built from TRBV5-1 and TRBJ2-2, with a possible D match to TRBD2 (6 bases). The germline V gene has CDR1 SGHRS and CDR2 YFSETQ. CDR3 length: 13 residues.